This T cell receptor (beta chain) was found in a study of Graves' ophthalmopathy and Graves' hyperthyroidism. Germline CDR1 is SGHTA and CDR2 is FQGNSA. Unmatched junction bases numbered 5, after V lost 5 bases and J lost 7 bases. The CDR3 totals 15 residues. Scientists amplified the TCR beta CDR3 regions from RNA transcripts. HTBI primers served in a first-round RT-PCR, which a second-round multiplex PCR followed. TCRdb processed the multiplex PCR reads anew with MiXCR; each CDR3 protein has one entry. The profile shows about 620,000 distinct CDR3 sequences, roughly 20% of them singletons. At least ten counts were recorded for this clonotype.

The chain combines TRBV7-2 with TRBJ2-5, with 15 bases identical to TRBD2. This sequence was found in a woman under 30 with stable Graves' hyperthyroidism. Some clones in this sample may be carry-over from other donors' samples. Sequencing input: peripheral blood. The CDR3 nucleotides are TGTGCCAGCAGCGAGACGGGACTAGCGGGAGGGACCCAGTACTTC. Translating it yields CASSETGLAGGTQYF.